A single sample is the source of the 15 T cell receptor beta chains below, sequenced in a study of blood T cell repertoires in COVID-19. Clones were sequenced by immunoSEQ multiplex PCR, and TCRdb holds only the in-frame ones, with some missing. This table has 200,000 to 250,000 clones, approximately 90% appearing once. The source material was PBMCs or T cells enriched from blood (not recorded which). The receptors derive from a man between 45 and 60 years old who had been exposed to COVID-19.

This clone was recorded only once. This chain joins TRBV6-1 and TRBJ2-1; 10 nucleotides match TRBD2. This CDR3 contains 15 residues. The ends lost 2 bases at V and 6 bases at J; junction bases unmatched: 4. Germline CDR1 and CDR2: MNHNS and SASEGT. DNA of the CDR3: TGTGCCAGCAGTGAACTAGCGGGGGCCCGCAATGAGCAGTTCTTC. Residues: CASSELAGARNEQFF.

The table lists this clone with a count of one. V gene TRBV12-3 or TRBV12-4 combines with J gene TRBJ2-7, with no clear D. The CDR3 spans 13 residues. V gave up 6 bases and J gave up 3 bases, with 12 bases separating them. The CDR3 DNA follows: TGTGCCAGCAGCTCAGGCCATTACTACGAGCAGTACTTC. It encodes CASSSGHYYEQYF.

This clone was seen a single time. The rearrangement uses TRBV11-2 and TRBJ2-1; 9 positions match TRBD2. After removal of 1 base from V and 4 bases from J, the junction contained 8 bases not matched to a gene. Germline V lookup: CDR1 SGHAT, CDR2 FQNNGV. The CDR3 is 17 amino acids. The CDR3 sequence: CASSLVGRLAGYNEQFF. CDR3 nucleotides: TGTGCCAGCAGCTTAGTTGGCCGTCTAGCGGGGTACAATGAGCAGTTCTTC. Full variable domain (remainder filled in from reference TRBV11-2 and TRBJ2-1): EAGVAQSPRYKIIEKRQSVAFWCNPISGHATLYWYQQILGQGPKLLIQFQNNGVVDDSQLPKDRFSAERLKGVDSTLKIQPAKLEDSAVYLCASSLVGRLAGYNEQFFGPGTRLTVL.

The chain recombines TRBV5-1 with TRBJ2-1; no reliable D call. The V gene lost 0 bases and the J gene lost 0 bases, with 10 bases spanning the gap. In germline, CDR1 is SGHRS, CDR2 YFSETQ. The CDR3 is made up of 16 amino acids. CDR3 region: CASSLAAVVSYNEQFF. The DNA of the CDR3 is TGCGCCAGCAGCTTGGCGGCGGTAGTCTCCTACAATGAGCAGTTCTTC. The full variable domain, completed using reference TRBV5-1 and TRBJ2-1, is KAGVTQTPRYLIKTRGQQVTLSCSPISGHRSVSWYQQTPGQGLQFLFEYFSETQRNKGNFPGRFSGRQFSNSRSEMNVSTLELGDSALYLCASSLAAVVSYNEQFFGPGTRLTVL.

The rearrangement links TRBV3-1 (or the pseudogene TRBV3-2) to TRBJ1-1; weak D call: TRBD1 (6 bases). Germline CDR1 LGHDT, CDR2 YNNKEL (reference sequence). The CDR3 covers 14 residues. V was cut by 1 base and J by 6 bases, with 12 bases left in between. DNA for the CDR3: TGTGCCAGCAGCCAAGTGGGCAGGGGTGCTGAAGCTTTCTTT. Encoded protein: CASSQVGRGAEAFF.

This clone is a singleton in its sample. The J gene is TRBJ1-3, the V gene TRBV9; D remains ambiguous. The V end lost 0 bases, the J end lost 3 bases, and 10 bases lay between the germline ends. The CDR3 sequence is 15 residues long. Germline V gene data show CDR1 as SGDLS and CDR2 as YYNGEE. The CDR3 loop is CASSVDRGFGNTIYF. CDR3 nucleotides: TGTGCCAGCAGCGTAGATAGAGGGTTTGGAAACACCATATATTTT.

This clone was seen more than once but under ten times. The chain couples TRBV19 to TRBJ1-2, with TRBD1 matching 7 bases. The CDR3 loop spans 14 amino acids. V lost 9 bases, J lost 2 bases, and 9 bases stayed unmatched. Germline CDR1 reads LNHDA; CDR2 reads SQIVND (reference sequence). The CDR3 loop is CASTRTGLNYGYTF. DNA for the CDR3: TGTGCCAGCACCCGGACAGGACTGAACTATGGCTACACCTTC. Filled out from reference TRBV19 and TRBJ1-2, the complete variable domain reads DGGITQSPKYLFRKEGQNVTLSCEQNLNHDAMYWYRQDPGQGLRLIYYSQIVNDFQKGDIAEGYSVSREKKESFPLTVTSAQKNPTAFYLCASTRTGLNYGYTFGSGTRLTVV.

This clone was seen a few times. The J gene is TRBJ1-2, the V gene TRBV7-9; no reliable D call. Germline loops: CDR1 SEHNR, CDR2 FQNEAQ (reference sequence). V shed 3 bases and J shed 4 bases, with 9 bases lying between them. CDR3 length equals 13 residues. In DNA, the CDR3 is TGTGCCAGCAGCTTCGGGGAGAGCTATGGCTACACCTTC. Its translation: CASSFGESYGYTF.

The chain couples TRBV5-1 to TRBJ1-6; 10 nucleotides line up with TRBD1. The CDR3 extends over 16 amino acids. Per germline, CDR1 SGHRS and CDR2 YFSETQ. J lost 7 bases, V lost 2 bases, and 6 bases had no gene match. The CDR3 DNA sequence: TGCGCCAGCAGCTTTACGACAGGGGGCGAGAATTCACCCCTCCACTTT. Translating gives CASSFTTGGENSPLHF.

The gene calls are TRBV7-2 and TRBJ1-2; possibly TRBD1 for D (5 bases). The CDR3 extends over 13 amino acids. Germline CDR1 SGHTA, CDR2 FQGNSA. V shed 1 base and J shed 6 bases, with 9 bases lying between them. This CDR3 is CASSLGREDGYTF. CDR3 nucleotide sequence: TGTGCCAGCAGCTTAGGCAGGGAAGATGGCTACACCTTC. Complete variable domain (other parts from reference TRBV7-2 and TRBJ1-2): GAGVSQSPSNKVTEKGKDVELRCDPISGHTALYWYRQSLGQGLEFLIYFQGNSAPDKSGLPSDRFSAERTGGSVSTLTIQRTQQEDSAVYLCASSLGREDGYTFGSGTRLTVV.

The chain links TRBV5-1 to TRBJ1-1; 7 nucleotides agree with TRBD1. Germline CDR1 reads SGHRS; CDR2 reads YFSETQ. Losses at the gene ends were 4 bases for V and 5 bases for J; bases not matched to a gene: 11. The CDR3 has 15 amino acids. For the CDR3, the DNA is TGCGCCAGCAGCCTGACAGGGCTTCAGGGAACTGAAGCTTTCTTT. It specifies CASSLTGLQGTEAFF. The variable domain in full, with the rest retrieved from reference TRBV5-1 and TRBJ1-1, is KAGVTQTPRYLIKTRGQQVTLSCSPISGHRSVSWYQQTPGQGLQFLFEYFSETQRNKGNFPGRFSGRQFSNSRSEMNVSTLELGDSALYLCASSLTGLQGTEAFFGQGTRLTVV.

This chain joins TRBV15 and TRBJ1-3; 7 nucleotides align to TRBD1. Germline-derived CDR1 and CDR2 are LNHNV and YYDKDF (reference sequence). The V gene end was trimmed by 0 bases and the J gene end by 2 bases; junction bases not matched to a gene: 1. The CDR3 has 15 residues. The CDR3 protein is CATSREGTAGNTIYF. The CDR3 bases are TGTGCCACCAGCAGAGAAGGGACAGCTGGAAACACCATATATTTT. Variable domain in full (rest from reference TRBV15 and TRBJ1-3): DAMVIQNPRYQVTQFGKPVTLSCSQTLNHNVMYWYQQKSSQAPKLLFHYYDKDFNNEADTPDNFQSRRPNTSFCFLDIRSPGLGDTAMYLCATSREGTAGNTIYFGEGSWLTVV.

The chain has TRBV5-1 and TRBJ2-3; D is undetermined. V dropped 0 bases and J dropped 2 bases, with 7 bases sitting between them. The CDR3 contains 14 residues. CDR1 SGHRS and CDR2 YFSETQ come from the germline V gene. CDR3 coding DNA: TGCGCCAGCAGCTTGGCGCAGGACACAGATACGCAGTATTTT. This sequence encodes CASSLAQDTDTQYF.

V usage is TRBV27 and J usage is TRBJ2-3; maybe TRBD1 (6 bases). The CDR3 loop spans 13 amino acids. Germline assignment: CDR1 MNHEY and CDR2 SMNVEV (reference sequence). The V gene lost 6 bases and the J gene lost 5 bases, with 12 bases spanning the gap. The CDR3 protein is CASSKGVGDTQYF. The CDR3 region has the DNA TGTGCCAGCAGCAAGGGGGTTGGAGATACGCAGTATTTT.

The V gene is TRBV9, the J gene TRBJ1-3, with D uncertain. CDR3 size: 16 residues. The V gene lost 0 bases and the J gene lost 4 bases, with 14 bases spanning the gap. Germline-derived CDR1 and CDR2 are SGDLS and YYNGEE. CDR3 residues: CASSVDLRAQGNTIYF. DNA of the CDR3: TGTGCCAGCAGCGTAGACTTGAGGGCGCAGGGAAACACCATATATTTT.